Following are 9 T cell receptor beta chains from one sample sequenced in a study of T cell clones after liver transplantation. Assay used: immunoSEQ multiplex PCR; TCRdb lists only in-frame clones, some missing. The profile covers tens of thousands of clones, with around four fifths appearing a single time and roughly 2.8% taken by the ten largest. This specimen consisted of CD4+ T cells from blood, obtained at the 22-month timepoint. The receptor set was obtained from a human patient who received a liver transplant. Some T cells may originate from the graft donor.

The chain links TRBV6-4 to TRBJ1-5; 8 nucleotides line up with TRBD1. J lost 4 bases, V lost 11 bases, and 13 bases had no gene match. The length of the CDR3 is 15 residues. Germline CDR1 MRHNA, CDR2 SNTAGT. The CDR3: CAGSENRGWNQPQHF. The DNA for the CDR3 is TGTGCCGGATCCGAGAACAGGGGGTGGAATCAGCCCCAGCATTTT.

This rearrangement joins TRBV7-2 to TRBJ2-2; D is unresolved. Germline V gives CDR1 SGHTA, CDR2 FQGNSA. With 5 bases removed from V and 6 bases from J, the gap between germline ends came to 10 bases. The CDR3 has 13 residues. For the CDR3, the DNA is TGTGCCAGCAGCCCTGGGTTTGCCGGGGAGCTGTTTTTT. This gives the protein CASSPGFAGELFF.

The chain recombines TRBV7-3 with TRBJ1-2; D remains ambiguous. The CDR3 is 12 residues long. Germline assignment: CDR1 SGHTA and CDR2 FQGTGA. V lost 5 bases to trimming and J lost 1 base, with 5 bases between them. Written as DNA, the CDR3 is TGTGCCAGCAGCCCCGGTAACTATGGCTACACCTTC. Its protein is CASSPGNYGYTF.

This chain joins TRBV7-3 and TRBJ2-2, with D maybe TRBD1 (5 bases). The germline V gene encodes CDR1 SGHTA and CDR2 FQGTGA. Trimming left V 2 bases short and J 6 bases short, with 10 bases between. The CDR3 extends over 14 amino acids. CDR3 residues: CASSLRQRAGELFF. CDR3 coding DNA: TGTGCCAGCAGCTTACGACAGAGAGCCGGGGAGCTGTTTTTT.

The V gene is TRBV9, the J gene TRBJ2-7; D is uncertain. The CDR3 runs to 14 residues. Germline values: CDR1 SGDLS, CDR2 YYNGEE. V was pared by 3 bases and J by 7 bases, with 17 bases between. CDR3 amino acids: CASSGGPLPGEQYF. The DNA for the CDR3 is TGTGCCAGCAGCGGTGGGCCCCTCCCCGGAGAGCAGTACTTC.

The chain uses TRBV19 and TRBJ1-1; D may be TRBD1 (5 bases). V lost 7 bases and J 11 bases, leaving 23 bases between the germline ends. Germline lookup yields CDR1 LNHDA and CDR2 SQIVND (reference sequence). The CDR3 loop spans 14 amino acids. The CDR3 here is CASTHNGTPKGAFF. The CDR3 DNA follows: TGTGCCAGTACTCATAACGGGACTCCGAAAGGGGCTTTCTTT.

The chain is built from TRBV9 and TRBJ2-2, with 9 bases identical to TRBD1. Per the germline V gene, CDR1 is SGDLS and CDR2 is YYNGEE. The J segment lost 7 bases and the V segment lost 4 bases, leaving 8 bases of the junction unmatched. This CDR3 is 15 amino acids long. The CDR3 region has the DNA TGTGCCAGCAGCCGAAGACAGGGGGTTGACGGGGAGCTGTTTTTT. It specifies CASSRRQGVDGELFF. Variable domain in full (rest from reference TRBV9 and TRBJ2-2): DSGVTQTPKHLITATGQRVTLRCSPRSGDLSVYWYQQSLDQGLQFLIQYYNGEERAKGNILERFSAQQFPDLHSELNLSSLELGDSALYFCASSRRQGVDGELFFGEGSRLTVL.

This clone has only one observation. The CDR3 DNA sequence: TGTGCCAGCATTGGGGCAAACTGGCCCAATGAGCAGTTCTTC. It specifies CASIGANWPNEQFF. The chain is built from TRBV28 and TRBJ2-1; a possible D gene is TRBD1 (5 bases). Between the trimmed V and J ends, which lost 7 bases and 6 bases, there was a span of 16 bases. CDR1 and CDR2 (germline): MDHEN, SYDVKM. This CDR3 is built from 14 residues. The full variable domain, its missing parts supplied by reference TRBV28 and TRBJ2-1, is DVKVTQSSRYLVKRTGEKVFLECVQDMDHENMFWYRQDPGLGLRLIYFSYDVKMKEKGDIPEGYSVSREKKERFSLILESASTNQTSMYLCASIGANWPNEQFFGPGTRLTVL.

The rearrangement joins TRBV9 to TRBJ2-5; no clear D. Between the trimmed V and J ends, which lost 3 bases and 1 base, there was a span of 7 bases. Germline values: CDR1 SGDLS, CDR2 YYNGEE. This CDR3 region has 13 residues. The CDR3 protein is CASSGPGQETQYF. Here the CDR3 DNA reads TGTGCCAGCAGCGGACCCGGCCAAGAGACCCAGTACTTC.